This note documents a single T cell receptor (beta chain) sequence. Genomic DNA provided the template from which TCR beta VDJ and CDR3 profiles were obtained. TCRdb processed the reads anew with MiXCR; each CDR3 protein has one entry. This table has about 200,000 distinct CDR3 sequences, 65% appearing once. V was cut by 1 base and J by 5 bases, with 8 bases left in between. Per germline, CDR1 SEHNR and CDR2 FQNEAQ (reference sequence). This CDR3 has 13 residues. The sample is drawn from a study of CD8+CD57+ T cells in acquired aplastic anemia. Study as a whole: Sorted CD4+ and CD8+ cell DNA averaged around 3.5 ug.

Whoever was chosen for sequencing had shown CD8+CD57+ cell expansion by flow cytometry. Severe acquired aplastic anemia was present in all patients. Patients were untreated when blood was sampled. The sequence was collected from a human donor with aplastic anemia. V gene TRBV7-9 combines with J gene TRBJ1-2; maybe TRBD1 (5 bases). The sequenced material came from sorted CD4+, CD8+, or CD8+CD57+ T cells (not recorded which) from PBMCs. CDR3 in amino acids: CASSLVGTYGYTF. As DNA, the CDR3 is TGTGCCAGCAGCTTAGTCGGGACGTATGGCTACACCTTC. The whole variable domain, remainder taken from reference TRBV7-9 and TRBJ1-2, is DTGVSQNPRHKITKRGQNVTFRCDPISEHNRLYWYRQTLGQGPEFLTYFQNEAQLEKSRLLSDRFSAERPKGSFSTLEIQRTEQGDSAMYLCASSLVGTYGYTFGSGTRLTVV.